This T cell receptor beta chain came from a study of OX40 agonist ivuxolimab in advanced cancers. Overall study context: Patients received the agonistic anti-OX40 (CD134) antibody ivuxolimab. Cohort: approximately 79% men, mean age about 60, aged roughly 23 to 90. Study conclusions and caveats: Partial responders dosed at 0.1-3.0 mg/kg displayed clonal expansion ranking among the lowest. Some patients without response likewise showed low normalized clonal expansion.

TCRdb's copy holds only in-frame clones and misses some; the assay was immunoSEQ multiplex PCR. The sample lists 20,000 to 30,000 clones, roughly 90% occurring once. Note on this clone: Its target is not known.

Trimming removed 5 bases from V and 16 bases from J, with 21 bases in between. CDR1 and CDR2 (germline): LNHDA, SQIVND (reference sequence). The CDR3 extends over 14 amino acids. The chain has TRBV19 and TRBJ1-6, with a possible D match to TRBD1 (6 bases). The sequenced sample was CD4+ or CD8+ T cells sorted from blood, obtained in a trial of the OX40 agonist ivuxolimab. The origin of this receptor is an adult with an advanced solid tumor such as melanoma, head and neck, liver or kidney cancer. The CDR3 here is CASSESGVGVSLHF. The CDR3 DNA reads TGTGCCAGTAGTGAATCAGGGGTAGGGGTTTCGCTCCACTTT.